Presented here are 5 T cell receptor beta chains from one specimen sequenced in a study of control samples from healthy donors and cancer patients (dated by TCRdb to 2020 to 2021). Library preparation used the immunoSEQ multiplex PCR assay. Entries here come from immuneACCESS through TCRdb and include only in-frame sequences with V and J called. Some clones fail to appear in such tables; in the studies checked, an unresolved V gene covers under half of the shortfall, and the cause of the remainder is unknown. Across this sample there are just over 50,000 clones, with about nine tenths seen only once. The ten largest clones take up approximately 40% of the sample. Sequenced: PBMCs. The receptors shown here come from a man aged 50-60 years with head and neck cancer.

V is TRBV18 and J is TRBJ2-2; a weak D match, TRBD1 (6 bases). The germline gives CDR1 KGHSH, CDR2 LQKENI. The CDR3 runs 16 residues. Trimming left V 3 bases short and J 1 base short, with 12 bases between. The CDR3 bases are TGTGCCAGCTCACCTCGGGCGGACAGGAACACCGGGGAGCTGTTTTTT. It specifies CASSPRADRNTGELFF.

The chain carries TRBV28 and TRBJ2-5; D gene unclear. The CDR3 loop spans 16 amino acids. Germline CDR1 and CDR2: MDHEN and SYDVKM. Trimming left V 3 bases short and J 1 base short, with 15 bases between. CDR3 loop: CASSFLSRRFQETQYF. DNA of the CDR3: TGTGCCAGCAGTTTCCTCTCTCGGCGCTTCCAAGAGACCCAGTACTTC.

The chain recombines TRBV28 with TRBJ2-3; TRBD2 matches at 8 bases. The germline gives CDR1 MDHEN, CDR2 SYDVKM. Germline trimming cut 5 bases from V and 2 bases from J; bases unmatched to any gene: 18. The CDR3 totals 19 residues. The CDR3 DNA is TGTGCCAGCAGTGGGGTGACCGGGTACGTAGCGGGGATCACAGATACGCAGTATTTT. It yields the protein CASSGVTGYVAGITDTQYF.

This chain joins TRBV7-3 and TRBJ2-2; TRBD1 aligns across 10 bases. In germline, CDR1 is SGHTA, CDR2 FQGTGA. The CDR3 consists of 14 residues. Losses at the gene ends were 3 bases for V and 6 bases for J; bases not matched to a gene: 1. The CDR3 is CASSLDRGSGELFF. The DNA for the CDR3 is TGTGCCAGCAGCTTGGACAGGGGGTCCGGGGAGCTGTTTTTT.

The rearrangement links TRBV7-9 to TRBJ2-5; the match to TRBD1 covers 9 bases. The CDR3 contains 15 residues. Germline loops: CDR1 SEHNR, CDR2 FQNEAQ (reference sequence). V shed 5 bases and J 1 base; nucleotides not matched to a gene: 5. CDR3 sequence reads: CASSPGTGFQETQYF. The CDR3 DNA is TGTGCCAGCAGCCCAGGGACAGGGTTCCAAGAGACCCAGTACTTC.